The 12 T cell receptor beta chains listed next were all sequenced from one sample in a study of CXCR3-negative and CXCR3-positive naive CD8 T cells. Preparation of TRB cDNA libraries relied on 5' RACE carrying UMI labels. TCRdb reprocessed the 5' RACE reads, keeping one entry per CDR3 protein, no DNA. The sample has under 150,000 distinct CDR3 sequences. Antigens of these TCRs are unknown. Study results and caveats: Researchers report that CXCR3-positive naive cells carry more hydrophobic TRB CDR3s than CXCR3-negative naive cells.

The sequencing sample was made of naive CXCR3+ CD8+ T cells from blood. Sample subset: CD45RO-CCR7+CD27+CD95- naive CD8+ T cells expressing CXCR3 (TNR3+). These receptors came from a human donor in good health. Some clones in this sample may be carry-over from other donors' samples.

The J gene is TRBJ2-7, the V gene TRBV2. CDR1 and CDR2 (germline): SNHLY, FYNNEI. The CDR3 extends over 13 amino acids. The chain's CDR3 is CASRVAESYEQYF.

The chain is built from TRBV7-2 and TRBJ2-3; TCRdb indicates TRBD1, and absent DNA this call remains unverified. Germline CDR1 and CDR2: SGHTA and FQGNSA. The CDR3 is 15 residues long. The CDR3: CASSFFGGSTDTQYF.

The chain carries TRBV24-1 and TRBJ2-2; with no DNA, the TCRdb D assignment of TRBD1 cannot be verified. Germline V gene lookup returns CDR1 KGHDR and CDR2 SFDVKD. This CDR3 contains 15 residues. CDR3 sequence: CATSGGQGPTGELFF.

The chain uses TRBV20-1 and TRBJ2-7; TCRdb lists TRBD1, though no DNA is available to test this call. The CDR3 extends over 14 amino acids. The germline V gene has CDR1 DFQATT and CDR2 SNEGSKA (reference sequence). CDR3 protein: CSANLRQGTYEQYF.

This chain joins TRBV5-5 and TRBJ2-1; TCRdb reports TRBD1, a call that lacks DNA to check it against. CDR1 SGHKS and CDR2 YYEKEE come from the germline V gene (reference sequence). CDR3 size: 16 residues. CDR3 amino acids: CASSLWDRVQYNEQFF.

The rearrangement joins TRBV10-3 to TRBJ2-5; the TCRdb call, TRBD1, lacks DNA for checking. The germline V gene has CDR1 ENHRY and CDR2 SYGVKD. The CDR3 sequence is 16 residues long. The CDR3 reads CAISEPRTGGAETQYF.

V usage is TRBV5-4 and J usage is TRBJ2-5; the D call of TRBD2 rests on TCRdb alone, since no DNA is present to check it. The CDR3 covers 15 residues. Germline CDR1 is SGHNT and CDR2 is YYREEE (reference sequence). The CDR3 sequence is CASSTLAGWGETQYF.

V gene TRBV14 combines with J gene TRBJ2-2; TCRdb picks TRBD1, but there is no DNA to check that call. The germline V gene has CDR1 SGHDN and CDR2 FVKESK. CDR3 length: 18 amino acids. This chain's CDR3 is CASSQDISDTPITGELFF. Combining the CDR3 with reference TRBV14 and TRBJ2-2 gives the whole variable domain EAGVTQFPSHSVIEKGQTVTLRCDPISGHDNLYWYRRVMGKEIKFLLHFVKESKQDESGMPNNRFLAERTGGTYSTLKVQPAELEDSGVYFCASSQDISDTPITGELFFGEGSRLTVL.

This chain links TRBV15 with TRBJ2-7. Germline assignment: CDR1 LNHNV and CDR2 YYDKDF (reference sequence). The CDR3 is 15 amino acids. The CDR3 loop reads CATSRESTGPYEQYF.

This sequence joins TRBV4-1 and TRBJ2-7; TCRdb selects TRBD1, and the lack of DNA leaves this call unchecked. Germline values: CDR1 MGHRA, CDR2 YSYEKL. The CDR3 loop spans 14 amino acids. Here the CDR3 reads CASSPLGGSHEQYF.

This chain uses TRBV29-1 with TRBJ1-2; the TCRdb D gene call, TRBD1, has no DNA to confirm it. CDR1 and CDR2 (germline): SQVTM, ANQGSEA. The CDR3 sequence is 11 residues long. CDR3 residues: CSADSAYGYTF. Using reference TRBV29-1 and TRBJ1-2 for the parts outside the CDR3, the full variable domain is SAVISQKPSRDICQRGTSLTIQCQVDSQVTMMFWYRQQPGQSLTLIATANQGSEATYESGFVIDKFPISRPNLTFSTLTVSNMSPEDSSIYLCSADSAYGYTFGSGTRLTVV.

The rearrangement links TRBV28 to TRBJ2-3; TCRdb's assignment of TRBD2 cannot be checked, as there is no DNA. The germline CDR1 and CDR2 sequences are MDHEN and SYDVKM. The CDR3 extends over 17 amino acids. The CDR3 loop is CASSFSASGDPTDTQYF.